The present TCR beta chain was sequenced within a study of technical replicates of blood from a few donors. This CDR3 spans 17 amino acids. The germline V and J ends were trimmed by 3 bases and 0 bases, with 15 bases remaining between them. CDR1 and CDR2 (germline): SGDLS, YYNGEE. TCRdb's table, derived via immunoSEQ multiplex PCR, lists solely in-frame clones and lacks some. This sample carries 70,000 or so clones, under 99% of them seen once, and the ten largest clones take approximately 0.2%. The specimen was T cells isolated from PBMCs. This receptor was identified in a human donor in good health. The chain has TRBV9 and TRBJ1-4; D is possibly TRBD1 (5 bases). CDR3 nucleotides: TGTGCCAGCAGCGCAACCGGGGGACTCACAACTAATGAAAAACTGTTTTTT. This codes for CASSATGGLTTNEKLFF. The full variable domain, with the rest looked up from reference TRBV9 and TRBJ1-4, is DSGVTQTPKHLITATGQRVTLRCSPRSGDLSVYWYQQSLDQGLQFLIQYYNGEERAKGNILERFSAQQFPDLHSELNLSSLELGDSALYFCASSATGGLTTNEKLFFGSGTQLSVL.